Each of the 9 T cell receptor beta chains below was sequenced from the same sample in a study of CXCR3-negative and CXCR3-positive naive CD8 T cells. Study results and limitations: In CXCR3-positive naive cells, the TRB CDR3s were more hydrophobic than in CXCR3-negative naive cells.

It was by 5' RACE with UMI labels that the TRB cDNA libraries were prepared. TCRdb re-analyzed the 5' RACE reads; it lists each CDR3 protein once, without DNA. Recorded for this sample: around 88,000 distinct CDR3 sequences. The antigens of these receptors remain unknown. Material: naive CXCR3+ CD8+ T cells from blood. Subset in this sample: CD45RO-CCR7+CD27+CD95- naive CD8+ T cells expressing CXCR3 (TNR3+). The origin of the receptors is a human donor in good health. Some clones in this sample may be carry-over from other donors' samples.

This chain joins TRBV4-1 and TRBJ2-3; absent DNA, TCRdb's TRBD2 call cannot be checked. There are 16 residues in the CDR3. Germline V CDR1 and CDR2: MGHRA, YSYEKL. The CDR3 protein is CASSQDPAGGSDTQYF.

V gene TRBV5-1 combines with J gene TRBJ1-1. Germline V gene sequence: CDR1 SGHRS, CDR2 YFSETQ. This CDR3 contains 15 residues. CDR3 in amino acids: CASSLGDFGGPEAFF.

The gene calls are TRBV4-2 and TRBJ2-7; lacking DNA, the TRBD1 call made by TCRdb goes unchecked. The CDR3 totals 15 residues. Germline values: CDR1 LGHNA, CDR2 YNFKEQ. The CDR3 protein is CASSQDFGQSYEQYF.

The chain combines TRBV29-1 with TRBJ2-1; TCRdb's D call of TRBD1 is untestable without DNA. There are 13 residues in the CDR3. CDR1 is SQVTM and CDR2 is ANQGSEA in the germline V gene. CDR3 region: CSVEWTGGYEQFF.

The gene calls are TRBV7-2 and TRBJ2-3; the D call from TCRdb, TRBD1, cannot be confirmed without DNA. The CDR3 spans 14 residues. The germline CDR1 and CDR2 sequences are SGHTA and FQGNSA. CDR3 loop: CASKGAGGTDTQYF.

The chain recombines TRBV3-1 with TRBJ1-2; TCRdb's assignment of TRBD1 cannot be checked, as there is no DNA. CDR1 and CDR2 from the germline V gene are LGHDT and YNNKEL (reference sequence). This CDR3 is 14 amino acids long. The CDR3: CASSSVGQDDGYTF.

The chain is built from TRBV28 and TRBJ2-1; TCRdb returns TRBD2, unconfirmable since there is no DNA. The CDR3 has 17 amino acids. Germline-derived CDR1 and CDR2 are MDHEN and SYDVKM. Here the CDR3 reads CASSPPSSGPVFNEQFF. Using reference TRBV28 and TRBJ2-1 for the parts outside the CDR3, the full variable domain is DVKVTQSSRYLVKRTGEKVFLECVQDMDHENMFWYRQDPGLGLRLIYFSYDVKMKEKGDIPEGYSVSREKKERFSLILESASTNQTSMYLCASSPPSSGPVFNEQFFGPGTRLTVL.

The chain has TRBV28 and TRBJ2-7; TCRdb names TRBD1, which stays unverified in the absence of DNA. There are 16 residues in the CDR3. Germline assignment: CDR1 MDHEN and CDR2 SYDVKM. The CDR3 sequence is CASSLRQGGQSYEQYF.

V usage is TRBV30 and J usage is TRBJ1-5; TCRdb calls TRBD1, which cannot be checked without DNA. The CDR3 totals 15 residues. From germline, CDR1 is GTSNPN and CDR2 SVGIG (reference sequence). The CDR3: CAWQLRGRGNQPQHF.